A selection of T cell receptor beta chains follows, all from one sample in a study of T cells after posttransplantation cyclophosphamide. TCRdb's table, derived via immunoSEQ multiplex PCR, lists solely in-frame clones and lacks some. The sample records about 32,000 clones, around 90% being singletons. The sample comprised naive CD4+ T cells sorted from blood. The receptors derive from a man under 40 in good health and a related stem cell transplant donor. CDR3s include the opening cysteine and the closing phenylalanine or tryptophan. A D gene is named only where the DNA matches it firmly. Clone size is given for some rows only: seen once, a few or many times, or a class if the clone is expanded.

D: NA
V: TRBV4-2
size: NA
J: TRBJ2-6
CDR3: CASSQGSPGEGSGANVLTF
DNA: TGTGCCAGCAGCCAAGGGTCACCGGGGGAAGGATCTGGGGCCAACGTCCTGACTTTC

D: TRBD1
V: TRBV19
size: NA
J: TRBJ1-2
CDR3: CASSITGGRGHIGYTF
DNA: TGTGCCAGTAGTATTACGGGCGGCAGGGGGCATATTGGCTACACCTTC

D: NA
V: TRBV7-2
size: NA
J: TRBJ2-2
CDR3: CASSPDSSNTGELFF
DNA: TGTGCCAGCAGCCCGGACAGTTCGAACACCGGGGAGCTGTTTTTT

D: NA
V: TRBV5-5
size: few
J: TRBJ2-7
CDR3: CASSLLPDSPYEQYF
DNA: TGTGCCAGCAGCCTCCTCCCGGACAGCCCCTACGAGCAGTACTTC

D: TRBD1
V: TRBV5-1
size: NA
J: TRBJ2-1
CDR3: CASSWRQGGGNEQFF
DNA: TGCGCCAGCAGCTGGCGACAGGGGGGAGGCAATGAGCAGTTCTTC

D: NA
V: TRBV10-1
size: NA
J: TRBJ1-1
CDR3: CASSPTDNTEAFF
DNA: TGCGCCAGCAGTCCTACAGATAACACTGAAGCTTTCTTT

D: NA
V: TRBV6-1
size: few
J: TRBJ1-1
CDR3: CASSASGGPTEAFF
DNA: TGTGCCAGCAGTGCAAGCGGAGGTCCCACTGAAGCTTTCTTT

D: NA
V: TRBV29-1
size: NA
J: TRBJ2-5
CDR3: CSVEGQRQETQYF
DNA: TGCAGCGTTGAAGGACAGAGACAAGAGACCCAGTACTTC

D: NA
V: TRBV19
size: once
J: TRBJ1-1
CDR3: CASSPPGTRNTEAFF
DNA: TGTGCCAGTAGTCCCCCGGGAACGAGGAACACTGAAGCTTTCTTT

D: NA
V: TRBV12-5
size: NA
J: TRBJ2-6
CDR3: CASGPDSGANVLTF
DNA: TGTGCTAGTGGACCGGACAGCGGGGCCAACGTCCTGACTTTC

D: NA
V: TRBV7-6
size: NA
J: TRBJ2-6
CDR3: CASSLGGFGANVLTF
DNA: TGTGCCAGCAGCTTAGGAGGGTTTGGGGCCAACGTCCTGACTTTC

D: TRBD1
V: TRBV7-2
size: NA
J: TRBJ2-7
CDR3: CATGRGTGIDYEQYF
DNA: TGTGCCACGGGGAGAGGGACAGGGATCGATTACGAGCAGTACTTC

D: NA
V: TRBV27
size: NA
J: TRBJ2-3
CDR3: CASSTLAGAVTDTQYF
DNA: TGTGCCAGCAGTACCCTGGCGGGGGCTGTAACAGATACGCAGTATTTT

D: NA
V: TRBV5-1
size: NA
J: TRBJ2-7
CDR3: CASSLGREQYF
DNA: TGCGCCAGCAGCCTTGGGAGGGAGCAGTACTTC

D: NA
V: TRBV20-1
size: once
J: TRBJ1-1
CDR3: CTSERNTEAFF
DNA: TGCACTAGTGAGAGGAACACTGAAGCTTTCTTT

D: NA
V: TRBV27
size: once
J: TRBJ1-4
CDR3: CASRMGGEEKLFF
DNA: TGTGCCAGCAGGATGGGGGGAGAGGAAAAACTGTTTTTT

D: TRBD1
V: TRBV2
size: NA
J: TRBJ1-3
CDR3: CASRGNRGNSGNTIYF
DNA: TGTGCCAGCAGGGGCAACAGGGGAAACTCTGGAAACACCATATATTTT

D: NA
V: TRBV7-6
size: once
J: TRBJ2-3
CDR3: CASSLERADTQYF
DNA: TGTGCCAGCAGCTTAGAGAGGGCAGATACGCAGTATTTT

D: TRBD1
V: TRBV5-1
size: NA
J: TRBJ1-6
CDR3: CASSTRTGDNSPLHF
DNA: TGCGCCAGCAGCACCAGGACAGGGGACAATTCACCCCTCCACTTT

D: TRBD2
V: TRBV9
size: NA
J: TRBJ2-1
CDR3: CASSPPGRDNEQFF
DNA: TGTGCCAGCAGCCCCCCCGGGAGGGACAATGAGCAGTTCTTC

D: NA
V: TRBV5-1
size: NA
J: TRBJ2-5
CDR3: CASSPGVPQETQYF
DNA: TGCGCCAGCAGCCCAGGGGTCCCACAAGAGACCCAGTACTTC

D: NA
V: TRBV19
size: NA
J: TRBJ2-4
CDR3: CASSIGGGDIQYF
DNA: TGTGCCAGTAGTATCGGAGGTGGGGACATTCAGTACTTC

D: TRBD1
V: TRBV19
size: NA
J: TRBJ1-2
CDR3: CASTRTGGLNYGYTF
DNA: TGTGCCAGTACCCGGACAGGGGGACTTAACTATGGCTACACCTTC

D: NA
V: TRBV28
size: NA
J: TRBJ2-7
CDR3: CASTGGTGRYSYEQYF
DNA: TGTGCCAGCACCGGGGGGACAGGCCGTTACTCCTACGAGCAGTACTTC

D: TRBD2
V: TRBV15
size: NA
J: TRBJ2-1
CDR3: CATSLGLAGGSYNEQFF
DNA: TGTGCCACCAGCCTGGGACTAGCGGGGGGATCATACAATGAGCAGTTCTTC

D: TRBD1
V: TRBV5-8
size: NA
J: TRBJ2-3
CDR3: CASTLDRGTDTQYF
DNA: TGTGCCAGCACCTTGGACAGGGGCACAGATACGCAGTATTTT

D: NA
V: TRBV9
size: NA
J: TRBJ1-2
CDR3: CASSALYGYTF
DNA: TGTGCCAGCAGCGCCCTCTATGGCTACACCTTC

D: NA
V: TRBV7-3
size: NA
J: TRBJ2-5
CDR3: CASSSGTLETQYF
DNA: TGTGCCAGCAGCTCAGGGACTTTGGAGACCCAGTACTTC

D: NA
V: TRBV6-1
size: NA
J: TRBJ1-1
CDR3: CASSTRQRNTEAFF
DNA: TGTGCCAGCAGTACTCGACAGAGGAACACTGAAGCTTTCTTT

D: NA
V: TRBV6-5
size: NA
J: TRBJ1-1
CDR3: CASSYSYEPTEAFF
DNA: TGTGCCAGCAGTTACTCTTACGAGCCCACTGAAGCTTTCTTT

D: NA
V: TRBV6-1
size: NA
J: TRBJ1-5
CDR3: CASSVQGDQPQHF
DNA: TGTGCCAGCAGTGTACAGGGCGATCAGCCCCAGCATTTT

D: TRBD1
V: TRBV7-3
size: NA
J: TRBJ2-2
CDR3: CASSPRQGAGGELFF
DNA: TGTGCCAGCAGCCCAAGACAGGGGGCGGGCGGGGAGCTGTTTTTT

D: NA
V: TRBV2
size: NA
J: TRBJ1-5
CDR3: CASSERQDQPQHF
DNA: TGTGCCAGCAGTGAGCGACAGGATCAGCCCCAGCATTTT

D: NA
V: TRBV9
size: NA
J: TRBJ2-3
CDR3: CASSVGLVGTDTQYF
DNA: TGTGCCAGCAGCGTAGGACTAGTTGGCACAGATACGCAGTATTTT

D: TRBD1
V: TRBV7-3
size: once
J: TRBJ1-2
CDR3: CASSLTGDRGDYGYTF
DNA: TGTGCCAGCAGCTTAACGGGCGACAGGGGAGATTATGGCTACACCTTC

D: TRBD1
V: TRBV9
size: NA
J: TRBJ2-7
CDR3: CASSVGVRQGDAEQYF
DNA: TGTGCCAGCAGCGTAGGGGTGAGACAGGGGGACGCCGAGCAGTACTTC

D: TRBD1
V: TRBV9
size: NA
J: TRBJ2-3
CDR3: CASSPPRQGVTDTQYF
DNA: TGTGCCAGCAGTCCTCCGAGACAGGGAGTCACAGATACGCAGTATTTT

D: TRBD1
V: TRBV4-2
size: NA
J: TRBJ2-1
CDR3: CASSQFRTGGADEQFF
DNA: TGTGCCAGCAGCCAATTCAGGACAGGGGGCGCGGATGAGCAGTTCTTC

D: NA
V: TRBV18
size: NA
J: TRBJ1-5
CDR3: CASSPQGLNSNQPQHF
DNA: TGTGCCAGCTCACCGCAGGGTCTAAATAGCAATCAGCCCCAGCATTTT

D: NA
V: TRBV6-5
size: NA
J: TRBJ2-7
CDR3: CASSFRGEQYF
DNA: TGTGCCAGCAGTTTCAGGGGCGAGCAGTACTTC

D: NA
V: TRBV5-1
size: NA
J: TRBJ2-3
CDR3: CASSLEQGWTQYF
DNA: TGCGCCAGCAGCTTGGAACAGGGTTGGACGCAGTATTTT

D: NA
V: TRBV5-1
size: NA
J: TRBJ2-7
CDR3: CASSLRTLQGSDEQYF
DNA: TGCGCCAGCAGCTTACGCACTCTTCAGGGATCCGACGAGCAGTACTTC

D: NA
V: TRBV5-1
size: NA
J: TRBJ2-7
CDR3: CASSLPGAYEQYF
DNA: TGCGCCAGCAGCTTGCCGGGGGCCTACGAGCAGTACTTC

D: TRBD1
V: TRBV7-7
size: NA
J: TRBJ2-3
CDR3: CASSPGTGGVDTQYF
DNA: TGTGCTAGCAGCCCAGGGACAGGGGGCGTAGATACGCAGTATTTT

D: NA
V: TRBV7-9
size: NA
J: TRBJ2-3
CDR3: CASSLTRGTDTQYF
DNA: TGTGCCAGCAGCTTAACCAGGGGCACAGATACGCAGTATTTT